The 6 T cell receptor beta chains given below trace back to one sample, sequenced in a study of Ad26.COV2.S vaccination and SARS-CoV-2 variants. Assay: immunoSEQ multiplex PCR; the TCRdb copy retains only in-frame clones and omits some. The table lists 510,000 or so clones, approximately 90% of them singletons. Regarding treatment: some 20 received Ad26.COV2.S at low or high dose, single or two shots; 5 received placebo; per-sample allocation not given. Collection of the samples took place on day 63 after the first injection of vaccine or placebo. Sequencing used peripheral blood, obtained in a trial of Ad26.COV2.S vaccine versus placebo. The receptors derive from a person between 18 and 60 years old who received the Ad26.COV2.S COVID-19 vaccine or a placebo.

This chain connects TRBV19 to TRBJ1-2; D is undetermined. The CDR3 covers 14 residues. In germline, CDR1 is LNHDA, CDR2 SQIVND (reference sequence). Trimming stripped 1 base from V and 8 bases from J, with 14 bases between. CDR3 protein: CASSIGSGFGGYTF. In DNA form, the CDR3 reads TGTGCCAGTAGTATAGGCTCGGGGTTTGGCGGCTACACCTTC.

The chain has TRBV7-7 and TRBJ1-5; D may be TRBD1 (6 bases). The CDR3 length is 16 residues. Germline values: CDR1 SSHAT, CDR2 FNYEAQ (reference sequence). Trimming removed 0 bases from V and 2 bases from J, with 11 bases in between. CDR3 in DNA: TGTGCCAGCAGCTTAGCGCAGGGGCCAGGCAATCAGCCCCAGCATTTT. This encodes CASSLAQGPGNQPQHF.

J is TRBJ1-2 and V is TRBV28; tentatively, D is TRBD1 (5 bases). Germline V gene data show CDR1 as MDHEN and CDR2 as SYDVKM. The V end lost 5 bases, the J end lost 5 bases, and 21 bases lay between the germline ends. CDR3 length: 16 residues. The CDR3 protein is CASSLPSGLWVYGYTF. CDR3 DNA sequence: TGTGCCAGCAGTCTTCCGTCGGGACTTTGGGTTTATGGCTACACCTTC.

The V gene is TRBV7-9, the J gene TRBJ1-5; 8 bases are a match to TRBD1. Per the germline V gene, CDR1 is SEHNR and CDR2 is FQNEAQ (reference sequence). There are 15 residues in the CDR3. V lost 1 base and J lost 3; bases outside the gene matches: 2. The CDR3 nucleotides are TGTGCCAGCAGCTTAGGGACAGGGTTCAATCAGCCCCAGCATTTT. Residues: CASSLGTGFNQPQHF.

The genes are TRBV7-2 and TRBJ2-2, with D possibly TRBD2 on 5 matching bases. Trimming pared 5 bases from V and 4 bases from J, leaving 11 bases between. Germline CDR1 is SGHTA and CDR2 is FQGNSA. The CDR3 covers 14 residues. The CDR3, as DNA: TGTGCCAGCAGCCCTACTAGAATCACCGGGGAGCTGTTTTTT. Encoded protein: CASSPTRITGELFF. The full variable domain, with the rest looked up from reference TRBV7-2 and TRBJ2-2, is GAGVSQSPSNKVTEKGKDVELRCDPISGHTALYWYRQSLGQGLEFLIYFQGNSAPDKSGLPSDRFSAERTGGSVSTLTIQRTQQEDSAVYLCASSPTRITGELFFGEGSRLTVL.

The chain combines TRBV15 with TRBJ1-2; 11 bases agree with TRBD1. The V gene's germline CDR1 is LNHNV and CDR2 YYDKDF (reference sequence). The CDR3 contains 16 residues. With V trimmed by 3 bases and J by 7 bases, 10 bases remained unmatched. CDR3 amino acids: CATSSPEDRGLGGYTF. CDR3 DNA: TGTGCCACCAGCAGCCCCGAGGACAGGGGGCTAGGTGGCTACACCTTC.